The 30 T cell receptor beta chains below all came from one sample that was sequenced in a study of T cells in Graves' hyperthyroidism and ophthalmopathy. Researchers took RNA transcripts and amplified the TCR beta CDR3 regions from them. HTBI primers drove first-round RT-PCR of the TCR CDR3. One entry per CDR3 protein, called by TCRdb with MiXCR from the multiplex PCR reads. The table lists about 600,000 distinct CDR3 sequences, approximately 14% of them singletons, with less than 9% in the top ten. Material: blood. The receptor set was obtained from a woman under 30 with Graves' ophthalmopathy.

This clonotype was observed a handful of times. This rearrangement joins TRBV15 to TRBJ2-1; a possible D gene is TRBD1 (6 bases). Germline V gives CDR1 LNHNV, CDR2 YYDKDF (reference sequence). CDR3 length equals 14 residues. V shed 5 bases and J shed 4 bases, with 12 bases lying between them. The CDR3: CATSSSDRYNEQFF. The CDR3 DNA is TGTGCCACCAGCTCTTCGGACAGATACAATGAGCAGTTCTTC.

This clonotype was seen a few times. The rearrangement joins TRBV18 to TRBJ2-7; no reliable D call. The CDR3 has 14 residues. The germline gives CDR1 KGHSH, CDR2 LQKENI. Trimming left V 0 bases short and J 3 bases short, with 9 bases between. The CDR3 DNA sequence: TGTGCCAGCTCACCACCGACGGATAACTACGAGCAGTACTTC. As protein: CASSPPTDNYEQYF.

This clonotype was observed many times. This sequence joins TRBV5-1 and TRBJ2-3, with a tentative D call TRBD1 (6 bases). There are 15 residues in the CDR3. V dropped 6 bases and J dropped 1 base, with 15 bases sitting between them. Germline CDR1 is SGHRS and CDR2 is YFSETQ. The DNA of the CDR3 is TGCGCCAGCACCTCCAGGGGTTCCGGCACAGATACGCAGTATTTT. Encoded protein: CASTSRGSGTDTQYF.

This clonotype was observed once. CDR3 sequence reads: CASSQGDSDYEQYF. CDR3 nucleotides: TGCGCCAGCAGCCAAGGGGACAGCGATTACGAGCAGTACTTC. The chain joins TRBV4-1 to TRBJ2-7; TRBD1 matches at 7 bases. Germline V CDR1 and CDR2: MGHRA, YSYEKL. The CDR3 runs 14 residues. The V gene end was trimmed by 1 base and the J gene end by 4 bases; junction bases not matched to a gene: 4.

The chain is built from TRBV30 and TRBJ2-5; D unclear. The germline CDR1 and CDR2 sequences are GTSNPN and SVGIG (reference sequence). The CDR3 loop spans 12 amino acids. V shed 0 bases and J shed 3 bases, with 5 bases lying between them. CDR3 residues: CAWSVNEETQYF. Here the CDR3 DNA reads TGTGCCTGGAGTGTAAATGAAGAGACCCAGTACTTC.

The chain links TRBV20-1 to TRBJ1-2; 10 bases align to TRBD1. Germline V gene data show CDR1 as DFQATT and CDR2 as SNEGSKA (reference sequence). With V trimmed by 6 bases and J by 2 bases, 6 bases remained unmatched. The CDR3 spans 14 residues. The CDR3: CSAPRQGANYGYTF. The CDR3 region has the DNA TGCAGTGCCCCTAGACAGGGGGCAAACTATGGCTACACCTTC.

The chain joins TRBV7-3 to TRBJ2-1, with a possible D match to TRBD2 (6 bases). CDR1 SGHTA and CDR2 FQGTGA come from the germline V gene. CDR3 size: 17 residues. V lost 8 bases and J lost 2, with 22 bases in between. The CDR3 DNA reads TGTGCCAGCCGCTCCGGGGCGGCGGGACTTCCCTACAATGAGCAGTTCTTC. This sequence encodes CASRSGAAGLPYNEQFF.

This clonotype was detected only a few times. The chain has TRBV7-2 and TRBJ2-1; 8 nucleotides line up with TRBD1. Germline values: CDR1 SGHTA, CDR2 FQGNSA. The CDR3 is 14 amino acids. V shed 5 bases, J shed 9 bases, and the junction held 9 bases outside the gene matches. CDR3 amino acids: CASSVRPGGGEQFF. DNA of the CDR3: TGTGCCAGCAGCGTTCGCCCAGGGGGCGGTGAGCAGTTCTTC.

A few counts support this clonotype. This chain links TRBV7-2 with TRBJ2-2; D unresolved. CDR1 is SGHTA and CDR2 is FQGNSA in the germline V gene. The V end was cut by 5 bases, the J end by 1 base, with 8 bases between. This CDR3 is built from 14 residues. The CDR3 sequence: CASSNSENTGELFF. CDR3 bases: TGTGCCAGCAGCAACAGTGAGAACACCGGGGAGCTGTTTTTT.

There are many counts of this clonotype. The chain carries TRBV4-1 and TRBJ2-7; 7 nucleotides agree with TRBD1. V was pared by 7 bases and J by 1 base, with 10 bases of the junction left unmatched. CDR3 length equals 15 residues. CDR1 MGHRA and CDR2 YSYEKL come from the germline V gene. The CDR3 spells CASNWRQGGSYEQYF. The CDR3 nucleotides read TGCGCCAGCAACTGGAGACAGGGTGGGTCCTACGAGCAGTACTTC.

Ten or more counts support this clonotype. DNA of the CDR3: TGCAGTGCTAGAGATCTATCAGGGCAGAGCTCCTACAATGAGCAGTTCTTC. It specifies CSARDLSGQSSYNEQFF. V and J are TRBV20-1 and TRBJ2-1; weak D call: TRBD1 (5 bases). Germline CDR1 reads DFQATT; CDR2 reads SNEGSKA (reference sequence). Trimming removed 0 bases at V and 0 bases at J, with 15 bases between. The CDR3 sequence is 17 residues long.

Here the CDR3 DNA reads TGTGCCAGTAGTATACCTGGAGGGAGCAATCAGCCCCAGCATTTT. It yields the protein CASSIPGGSNQPQHF. V gene TRBV19 combines with J gene TRBJ1-5, with unresolved D. Germline V gene sequence: CDR1 LNHDA, CDR2 SQIVND (reference sequence). Trimming took off 2 bases at V and 1 base at J, with 9 bases between the two ends. The CDR3 is made up of 15 amino acids.

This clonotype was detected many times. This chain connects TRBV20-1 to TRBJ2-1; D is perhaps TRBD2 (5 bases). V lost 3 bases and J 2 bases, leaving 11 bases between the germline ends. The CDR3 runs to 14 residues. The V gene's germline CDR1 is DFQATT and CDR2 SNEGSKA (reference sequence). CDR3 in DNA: TGCAGTGCTAGTAGGGAGTTCCCCTACAATGAGCAGTTCTTC. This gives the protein CSASREFPYNEQFF.

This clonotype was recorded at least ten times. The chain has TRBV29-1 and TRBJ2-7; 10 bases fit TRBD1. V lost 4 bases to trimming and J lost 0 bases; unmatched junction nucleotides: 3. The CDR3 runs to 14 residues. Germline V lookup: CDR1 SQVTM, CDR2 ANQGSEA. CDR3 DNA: TGCAGCGTTGCCGGGACAGGGGCCTCCTACGAGCAGTACTTC. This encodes CSVAGTGASYEQYF.

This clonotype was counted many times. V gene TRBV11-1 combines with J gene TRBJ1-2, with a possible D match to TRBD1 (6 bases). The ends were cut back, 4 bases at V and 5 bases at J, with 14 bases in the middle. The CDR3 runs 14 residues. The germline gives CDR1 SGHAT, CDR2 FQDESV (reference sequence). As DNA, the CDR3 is TGTGCCAGCAGCTCCGCGGCAGGGGAGTATGGCTACACCTTC. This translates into CASSSAAGEYGYTF.

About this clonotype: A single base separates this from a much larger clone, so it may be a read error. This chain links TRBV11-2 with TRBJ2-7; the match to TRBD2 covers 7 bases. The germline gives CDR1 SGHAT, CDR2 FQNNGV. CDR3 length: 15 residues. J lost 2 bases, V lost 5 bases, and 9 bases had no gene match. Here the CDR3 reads CASSPQGGSPYEQYF. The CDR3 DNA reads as TGTGCCAGCAGCCCCCAGGGCGGGAGCCCCTACGAGCAGTACTTC.

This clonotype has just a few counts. The CDR3 DNA reads as TGTGCCAGCAGTTTAGATCCGGCCAGGGAGTACACCTTC. Translating it yields CASSLDPAREYTF. The V gene is TRBV27, the J gene TRBJ1-2, with D perhaps matching TRBD1 (5 bases). Germline CDR1 MNHEY, CDR2 SMNVEV (reference sequence). V was cut by 2 bases and J by 11 bases, with 15 bases left in between. The CDR3 is made up of 13 amino acids.

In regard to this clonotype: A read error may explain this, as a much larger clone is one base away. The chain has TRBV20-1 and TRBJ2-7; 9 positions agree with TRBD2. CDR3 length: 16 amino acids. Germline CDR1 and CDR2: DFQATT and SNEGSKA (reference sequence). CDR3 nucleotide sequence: TGCAGTGCTAGAGATCCAAGGAAAGGCGGGAGGGGCGAGAAGTACTTC. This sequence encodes CSARDPRKGGRGEKYF.

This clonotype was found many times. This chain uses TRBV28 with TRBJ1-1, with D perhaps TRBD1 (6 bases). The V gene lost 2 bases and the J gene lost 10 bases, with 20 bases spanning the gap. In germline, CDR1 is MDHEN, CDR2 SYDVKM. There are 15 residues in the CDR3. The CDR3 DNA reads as TGTGCCAGCAGTTTACCCTCGGGGGGCGCCCTGAGAGCTTTCTTT. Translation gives CASSLPSGGALRAFF.

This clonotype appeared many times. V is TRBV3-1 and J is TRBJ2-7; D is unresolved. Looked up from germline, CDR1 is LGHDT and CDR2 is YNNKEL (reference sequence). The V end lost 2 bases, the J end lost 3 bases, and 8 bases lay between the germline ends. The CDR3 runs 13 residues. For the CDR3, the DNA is TGTGCCAGCAGCCAATATGAGGACTACGAGCAGTACTTC. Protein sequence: CASSQYEDYEQYF.

The CDR3 protein is CASLVDSPNHGYTF. The CDR3 nucleotides read TGTGCCAGCCTCGTGGACAGCCCCAACCATGGCTACACCTTC. V is TRBV28 and J is TRBJ1-2; possibly TRBD1 for D (6 bases). CDR1 MDHEN and CDR2 SYDVKM come from the germline V gene. The V gene lost 8 bases and the J gene lost 6 bases, with 19 bases spanning the gap. This CDR3 has 14 residues.

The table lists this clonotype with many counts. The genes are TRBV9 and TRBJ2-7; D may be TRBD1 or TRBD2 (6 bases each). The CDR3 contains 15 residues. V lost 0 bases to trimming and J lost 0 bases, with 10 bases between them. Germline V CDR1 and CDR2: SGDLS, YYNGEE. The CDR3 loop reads CASSVGEDSSYEQYF. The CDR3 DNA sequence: TGTGCCAGCAGCGTAGGGGAGGACAGCTCCTACGAGCAGTACTTC.

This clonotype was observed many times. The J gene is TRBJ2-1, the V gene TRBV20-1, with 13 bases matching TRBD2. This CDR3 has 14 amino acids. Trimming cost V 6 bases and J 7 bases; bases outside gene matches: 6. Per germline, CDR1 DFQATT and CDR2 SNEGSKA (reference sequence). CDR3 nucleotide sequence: TGCAGTGCCCCAAGGACTAGCGGGAGAAATGAGCAGTTCTTC. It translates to CSAPRTSGRNEQFF.

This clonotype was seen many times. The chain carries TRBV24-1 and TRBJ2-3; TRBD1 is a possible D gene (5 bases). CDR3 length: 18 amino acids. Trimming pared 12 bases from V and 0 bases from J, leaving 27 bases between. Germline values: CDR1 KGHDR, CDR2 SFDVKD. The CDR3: CAPSRPRAKVTSTDTQYF. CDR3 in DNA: TGTGCCCCCTCCCGCCCCAGGGCCAAAGTTACTAGCACAGATACGCAGTATTTT.

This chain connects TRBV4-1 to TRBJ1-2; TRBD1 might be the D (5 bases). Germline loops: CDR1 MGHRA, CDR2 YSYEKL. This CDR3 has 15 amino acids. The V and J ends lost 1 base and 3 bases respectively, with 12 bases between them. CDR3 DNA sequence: TGCGCCAGCAGCCAAGTATGGGGGGGAGACTATGGCTACACCTTC. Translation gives CASSQVWGGDYGYTF.

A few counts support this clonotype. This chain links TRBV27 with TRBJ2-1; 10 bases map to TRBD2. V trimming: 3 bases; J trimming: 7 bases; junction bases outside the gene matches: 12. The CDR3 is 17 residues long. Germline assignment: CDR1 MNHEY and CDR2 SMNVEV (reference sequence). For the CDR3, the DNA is TGTGCCAGCAGTTTCTTAGCGGGAGGTGATTTAGGAAATGAGCAGTTCTTC. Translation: CASSFLAGGDLGNEQFF.

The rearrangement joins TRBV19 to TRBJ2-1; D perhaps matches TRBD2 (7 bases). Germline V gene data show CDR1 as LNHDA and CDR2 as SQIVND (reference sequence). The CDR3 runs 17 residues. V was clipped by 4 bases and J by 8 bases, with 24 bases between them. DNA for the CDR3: TGTGCCAGTAGTACGACCCAAGGGGGGGAGGTTCCAGATGAGCAGTTCTTC. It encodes CASSTTQGGEVPDEQFF.

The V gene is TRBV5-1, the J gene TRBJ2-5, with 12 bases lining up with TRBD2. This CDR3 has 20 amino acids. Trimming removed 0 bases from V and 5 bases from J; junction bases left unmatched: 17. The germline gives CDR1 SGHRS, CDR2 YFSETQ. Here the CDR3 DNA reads TGCGCCAGCAGCTTGGACCTCGGACTAGCGGGAACGGCCCAGGAGGAGACCCAGTACTTC. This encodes CASSLDLGLAGTAQEETQYF.

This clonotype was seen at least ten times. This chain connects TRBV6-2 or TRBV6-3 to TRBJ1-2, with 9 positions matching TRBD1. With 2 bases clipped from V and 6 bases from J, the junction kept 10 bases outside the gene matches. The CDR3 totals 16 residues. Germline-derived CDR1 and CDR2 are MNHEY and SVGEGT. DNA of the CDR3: TGTGCCAGCAGTTACACCTTACAGGGGGCGAGGGATGGCTACACCTTC. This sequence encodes CASSYTLQGARDGYTF.

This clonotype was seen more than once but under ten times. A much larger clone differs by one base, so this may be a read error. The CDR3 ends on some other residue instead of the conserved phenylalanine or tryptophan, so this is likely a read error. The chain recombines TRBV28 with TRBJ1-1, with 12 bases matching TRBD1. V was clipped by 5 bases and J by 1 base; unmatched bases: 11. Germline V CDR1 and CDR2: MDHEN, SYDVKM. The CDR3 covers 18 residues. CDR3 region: CASSNPGQGALGNTEAFL. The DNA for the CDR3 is TGTGCCAGCAGTAATCCGGGACAGGGGGCGTTGGGGAACACTGAAGCTTTCCTT.